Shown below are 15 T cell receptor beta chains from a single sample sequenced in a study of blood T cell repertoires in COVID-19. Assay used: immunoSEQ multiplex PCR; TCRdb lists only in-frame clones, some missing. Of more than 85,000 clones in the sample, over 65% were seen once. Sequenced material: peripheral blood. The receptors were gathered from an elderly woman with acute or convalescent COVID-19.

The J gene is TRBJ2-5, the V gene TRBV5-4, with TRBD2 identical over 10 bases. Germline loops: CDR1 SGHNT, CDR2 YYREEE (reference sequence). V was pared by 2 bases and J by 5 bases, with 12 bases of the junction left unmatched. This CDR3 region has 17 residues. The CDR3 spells CASSFKGSSGSWETQYF. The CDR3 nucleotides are TGTGCCAGCAGCTTTAAGGGATCTAGCGGGAGTTGGGAGACCCAGTACTTC.

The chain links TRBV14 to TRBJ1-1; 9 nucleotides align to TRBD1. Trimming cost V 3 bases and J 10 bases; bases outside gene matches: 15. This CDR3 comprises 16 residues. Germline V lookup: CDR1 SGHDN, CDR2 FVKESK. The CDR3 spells CASSQSPGQGPVRAFF. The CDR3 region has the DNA TGTGCCAGCAGCCAGTCTCCGGGACAGGGACCCGTTCGAGCTTTCTTT.

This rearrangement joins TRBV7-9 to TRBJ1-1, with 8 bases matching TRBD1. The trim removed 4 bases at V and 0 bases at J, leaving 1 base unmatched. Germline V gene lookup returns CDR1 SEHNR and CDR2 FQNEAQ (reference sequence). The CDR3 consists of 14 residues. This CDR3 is CASSWGQVNTEAFF. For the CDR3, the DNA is TGTGCCAGCAGCTGGGGACAGGTGAACACTGAAGCTTTCTTT.

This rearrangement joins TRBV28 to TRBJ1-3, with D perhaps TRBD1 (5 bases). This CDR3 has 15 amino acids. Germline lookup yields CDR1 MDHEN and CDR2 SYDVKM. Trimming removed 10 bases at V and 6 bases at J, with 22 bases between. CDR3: CATGGARVAENTIYF. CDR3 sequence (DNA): TGTGCCACCGGGGGTGCCAGGGTTGCCGAAAACACCATATATTTT.

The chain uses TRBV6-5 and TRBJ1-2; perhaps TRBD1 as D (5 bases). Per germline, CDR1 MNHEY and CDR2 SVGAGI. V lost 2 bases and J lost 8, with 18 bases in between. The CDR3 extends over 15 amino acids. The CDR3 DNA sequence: TGTGCCAGCAGTTACGGGGTTGGTCGGGGGGAAGGCTACACCTTC. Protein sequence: CASSYGVGRGEGYTF.

The CDR3 DNA reads TGTGCCAGCTTTTTGGCCACAGGGCACACAGATACGCAGTATTTT. Protein sequence: CASFLATGHTDTQYF. This chain links TRBV2 with TRBJ2-3; possible D gene TRBD1, 6 bases. This CDR3 has 15 residues. From germline, CDR1 is SNHLY and CDR2 FYNNEI. V shed 8 bases and J shed 2 bases, with 17 bases lying between them.

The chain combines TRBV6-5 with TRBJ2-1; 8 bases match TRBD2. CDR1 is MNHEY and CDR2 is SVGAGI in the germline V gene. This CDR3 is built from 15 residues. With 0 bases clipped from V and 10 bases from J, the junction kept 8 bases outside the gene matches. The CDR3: CASSYSGTRDEEQFF. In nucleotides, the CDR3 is TGTGCCAGCAGTTACTCCGGGACTAGGGACGAAGAGCAGTTCTTC.

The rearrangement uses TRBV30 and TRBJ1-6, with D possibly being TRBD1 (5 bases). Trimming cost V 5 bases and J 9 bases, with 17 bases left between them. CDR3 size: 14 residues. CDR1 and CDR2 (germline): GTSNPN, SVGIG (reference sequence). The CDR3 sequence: CAWDQGVPSSPLHF. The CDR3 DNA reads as TGTGCCTGGGATCAAGGGGTGCCGTCTTCACCCCTCCACTTT. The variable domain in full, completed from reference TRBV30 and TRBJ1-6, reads SQTIHQWPATLVQPVGSPLSLECTVEGTSNPNLYWYRQAAGRGLQLLFYSVGIGQISSEVPQNLSASRPQDRQFILSSKKLLLSDSGFYLCAWDQGVPSSPLHFGNGTRLTVT.

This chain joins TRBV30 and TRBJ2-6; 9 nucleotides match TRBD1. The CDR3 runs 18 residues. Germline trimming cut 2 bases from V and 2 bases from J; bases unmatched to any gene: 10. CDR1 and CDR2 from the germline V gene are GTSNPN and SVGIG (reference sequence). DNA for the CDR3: TGTGCCTGGAGTAACCGGGGACAGGGCTTCGCTGGGGCCAACGTCCTGACTTTC. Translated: CAWSNRGQGFAGANVLTF. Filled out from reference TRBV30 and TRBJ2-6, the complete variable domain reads SQTIHQWPATLVQPVGSPLSLECTVEGTSNPNLYWYRQAAGRGLQLLFYSVGIGQISSEVPQNLSASRPQDRQFILSSKKLLLSDSGFYLCAWSNRGQGFAGANVLTFGAGSRLTVL.

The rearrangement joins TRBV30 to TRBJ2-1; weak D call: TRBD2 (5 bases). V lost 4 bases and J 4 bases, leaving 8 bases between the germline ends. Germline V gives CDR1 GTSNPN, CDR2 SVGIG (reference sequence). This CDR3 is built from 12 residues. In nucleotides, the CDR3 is TGTGCCTGGAAAGCGGTTTACAATGAGCAGTTCTTC. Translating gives CAWKAVYNEQFF. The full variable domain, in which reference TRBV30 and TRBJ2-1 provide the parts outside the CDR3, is SQTIHQWPATLVQPVGSPLSLECTVEGTSNPNLYWYRQAAGRGLQLLFYSVGIGQISSEVPQNLSASRPQDRQFILSSKKLLLSDSGFYLCAWKAVYNEQFFGPGTRLTVL.

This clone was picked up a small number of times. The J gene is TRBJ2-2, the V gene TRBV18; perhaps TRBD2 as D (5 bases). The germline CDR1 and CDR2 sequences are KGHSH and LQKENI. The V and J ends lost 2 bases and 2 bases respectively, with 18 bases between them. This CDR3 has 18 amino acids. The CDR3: CASSPRERAVTNTGELFF. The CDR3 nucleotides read TGTGCCAGCTCACCAAGGGAGCGAGCGGTTACAAACACCGGGGAGCTGTTTTTT.

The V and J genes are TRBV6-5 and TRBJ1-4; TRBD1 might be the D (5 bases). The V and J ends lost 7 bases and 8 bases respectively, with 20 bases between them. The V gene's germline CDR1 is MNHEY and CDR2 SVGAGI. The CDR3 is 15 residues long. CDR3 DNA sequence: TGTGCCAGCAACTTATCATGGGGGGGGACGGAAAAACTGTTTTTT. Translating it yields CASNLSWGGTEKLFF.

The CDR3 reads CASSLVSDRALNQQFF. The CDR3 nucleotides are TGCGCCAGCAGCTTAGTAAGTGACAGGGCCCTTAATCAGCAGTTCTTC. This chain joins TRBV5-1 and TRBJ2-1, with TRBD1 matching 7 bases. This CDR3 has 16 residues. Trimming took 2 bases from V and 11 from J; bases not matched to a gene: 16. Germline assignment: CDR1 SGHRS and CDR2 YFSETQ.

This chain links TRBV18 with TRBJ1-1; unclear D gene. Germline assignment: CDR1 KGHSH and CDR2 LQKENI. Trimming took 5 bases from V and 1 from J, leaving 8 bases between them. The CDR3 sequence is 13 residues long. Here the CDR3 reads CASSGQTNTEAFF. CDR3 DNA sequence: TGTGCCAGCTCAGGGCAGACGAACACTGAAGCTTTCTTT.

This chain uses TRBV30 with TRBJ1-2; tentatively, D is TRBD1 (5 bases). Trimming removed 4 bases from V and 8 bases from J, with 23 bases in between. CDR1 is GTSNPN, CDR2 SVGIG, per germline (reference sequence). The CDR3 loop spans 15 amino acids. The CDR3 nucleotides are TGTGCCTGGACCCGCATGGACACCAAAGGGAGGGGCTACACCTTC. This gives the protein CAWTRMDTKGRGYTF.